This T cell receptor beta chain derives from a study of blood T cell repertoires in COVID-19. Study summary: The United States, Italy and Spain were the sources of the acute and convalescent COVID-19 samples. Sample material is recorded as cDNA or gDNA derived from T cells, B-cell-depleted T cells, or PBMCs.

Trimming cost V 4 bases and J 0 bases; bases outside gene matches: 10. The CDR3 has 18 amino acids. In germline, CDR1 is MDHEN, CDR2 SYDVKM. Per the original data handling: Scientists estimated how many nucleated cells there were by amplifying reference gene primers. Only in-frame clones appear in the TCRdb table, and some are missing; sequencing was by immunoSEQ multiplex PCR. Clone size and V and J calls were adopted from that table, with D and trimming inferred from the DNA. Of nearly 350,000 clones in the sample, more than 70% are singletons; the top ten hold about 7.3%. The chain is built from TRBV28 and TRBJ1-4; 8 bases are a match to TRBD1. The sequence was collected from a woman in her 70s with COVID-19, enrolled during active disease. Sequenced input: peripheral blood. The CDR3 region is CASSSWTGLSATNEKLFF. The CDR3 bases are TGTGCCAGCAGTTCCTGGACAGGGCTATCTGCAACTAATGAAAAACTGTTTTTT.